Listed below are T cell receptor beta chains from one sample, sequenced in a study of a mutant IDH1 vaccine in newly diagnosed glioma. This table comes from immunoSEQ multiplex PCR, and its TCRdb copy is limited to in-frame clones, with some not included. The sample carries 110,000 or so clones, about 90% recorded once. Their specific antigens are unknown. This material consisted of PBMCs, taken from a glioma patient whose treatment included an IDH1 peptide vaccine. The source is a woman in her fifties or sixties with glioma. Both conserved end residues are part of each CDR3. The D gene is left open where the match is weak. A clone size is listed for some rows: how often the clone was seen (once, few, many), or a class if it is expanded.

J | size | D | V | CDR3 | DNA
TRBJ2-1 | few | NA | TRBV28 | CASSLILGLYYNEQFF | TGTGCCAGCAGTTTAATTTTGGGACTTTACTACAATGAGCAGTTCTTC
TRBJ2-1 | NA | NA | TRBV27 | CASSTTLGGPYNEQFF | TGTGCCAGCAGTACGACCCTCGGAGGGCCGTACAATGAGCAGTTCTTC
TRBJ2-3 | few | TRBD2 | TRBV5-1 | CASSPGLAGDTQYF | TGCGCCAGCAGCCCGGGACTAGCGGGAGATACGCAGTATTTT
TRBJ1-3 | NA | TRBD1 | TRBV6-6 | CASRRQGSGNTIYF | TGTGCCAGCAGACGACAGGGTTCTGGAAACACCATATATTTT
TRBJ2-3 | once | NA | TRBV5-1 | CASSLGGFYTDTQYF | TGCGCCAGCAGCTTGGGCGGTTTTTACACAGATACGCAGTATTTT
TRBJ1-5 | NA | NA | TRBV18 | CASSSVRADPSNQPQHF | TGTGCCAGCTCCTCGGTAAGGGCAGATCCGAGCAATCAGCCCCAGCATTTT
TRBJ1-5 | NA | NA | TRBV2 | CAIPRRGGRGNQPQHF | TGTGCCATTCCCCGGCGGGGGGGGCGCGGCAATCAGCCCCAGCATTTT
TRBJ2-3 | NA | NA | TRBV7-8 | CASGFFDTQYF | TGTGCCAGCGGATTTTTTGATACGCAGTATTTT
TRBJ2-7 | NA | NA | TRBV4-2 | CASSQVSPGIGEQYF | TGTGCCAGCAGCCAAGTTTCCCCAGGCATCGGCGAGCAGTACTTC
TRBJ2-1 | NA | NA | TRBV7-8 | CASSAYRAPSYNEQFF | TGTGCCAGCAGCGCATACAGGGCCCCCTCGTACAATGAGCAGTTCTTC
TRBJ2-1 | NA | NA | TRBV15 | CATSTPTGKHNEQFF | TGTGCCACCAGCACACCGACAGGAAAACACAATGAGCAGTTCTTC
TRBJ2-1 | NA | NA | TRBV28 | CASTSRGAPPQFF | TGTGCCAGCACGAGTAGGGGGGCCCCGCCGCAGTTCTTC
TRBJ1-4 | NA | TRBD1 | TRBV7-2 | CASSLDRQDRAGKLFF | TGTGCCAGCAGCTTAGATCGGCAGGACAGGGCCGGAAAACTGTTTTTT
TRBJ1-3 | NA | NA | TRBV6-5 | CASSPPGAGNTIYF | TGTGCCAGCAGTCCCCCGGGGGCTGGAAACACCATATATTTT
TRBJ2-2 | NA | NA | TRBV5-1 | CASSLTANTGELFF | TGCGCCAGCAGCCTGACCGCGAACACCGGGGAGCTGTTTTTT
TRBJ2-7 | NA | NA | TRBV29-1 | CSVQQEPGYEQYF | TGCAGCGTTCAACAGGAGCCGGGGTACGAGCAGTACTTC
TRBJ2-2 | NA | TRBD2 | TRBV13 | CASSSIAGEDTGELFF | TGTGCCAGCAGCTCAATAGCGGGAGAAGACACCGGGGAGCTGTTTTTT
TRBJ1-5 | NA | NA | TRBV27 | CASSLGDQPQHF | TGTGCCAGCAGTTTAGGAGATCAGCCCCAGCATTTT
TRBJ2-7 | NA | TRBD2 | TRBV7-3 | CASSPSGSGFYEQYF | TGTGCCAGCAGCCCCAGCGGGAGCGGGTTCTACGAGCAGTACTTC
TRBJ1-5 | few | NA | TRBV27 | CASSRPGLNQPQHF | TGTGCCAGCAGTAGACCAGGGCTCAATCAGCCCCAGCATTTT
TRBJ1-3 | NA | TRBD1 | TRBV9 | CASSPRDRGVRNTIYF | TGTGCCAGCAGCCCACGGGACAGGGGCGTAAGAAACACCATATATTTT
TRBJ2-5 | NA | TRBD1 | TRBV27 | CASSLRPGTGGRETQYF | TGTGCCAGCAGTTTGAGGCCAGGGACAGGAGGTAGAGAGACCCAGTACTTC
TRBJ1-2 | NA | NA | TRBV18 | CASSPPGGGSNYGYTF | TGTGCCAGCTCACCTCCCGGTGGGGGGAGTAACTATGGCTACACCTTC
TRBJ2-7 | NA | TRBD2 | TRBV7-9 | CASSLRASGSSYEQYF | TGTGCCAGCAGCTTAAGGGCTAGCGGGAGCTCCTACGAGCAGTACTTC
TRBJ2-7 | NA | NA | TRBV27 | CASKGLSSEQYF | TGTGCCAGCAAAGGCCTTTCGTCTGAGCAGTACTTC